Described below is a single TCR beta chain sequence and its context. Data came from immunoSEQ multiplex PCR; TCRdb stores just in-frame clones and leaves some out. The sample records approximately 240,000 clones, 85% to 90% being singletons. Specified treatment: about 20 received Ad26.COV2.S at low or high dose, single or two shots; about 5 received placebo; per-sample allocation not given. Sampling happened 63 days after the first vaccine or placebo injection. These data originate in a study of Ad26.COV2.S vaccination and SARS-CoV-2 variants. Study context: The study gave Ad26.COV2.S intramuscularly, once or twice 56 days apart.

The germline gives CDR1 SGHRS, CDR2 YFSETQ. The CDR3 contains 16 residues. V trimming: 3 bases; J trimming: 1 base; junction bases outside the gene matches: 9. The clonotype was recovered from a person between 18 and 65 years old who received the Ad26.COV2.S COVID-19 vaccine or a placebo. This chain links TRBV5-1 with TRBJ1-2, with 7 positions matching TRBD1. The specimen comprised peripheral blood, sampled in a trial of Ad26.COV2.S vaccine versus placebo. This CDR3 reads CASSSGEGAINYGYTF. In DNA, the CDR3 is TGCGCCAGCAGCTCCGGGGAGGGGGCTATTAACTATGGCTACACCTTC.